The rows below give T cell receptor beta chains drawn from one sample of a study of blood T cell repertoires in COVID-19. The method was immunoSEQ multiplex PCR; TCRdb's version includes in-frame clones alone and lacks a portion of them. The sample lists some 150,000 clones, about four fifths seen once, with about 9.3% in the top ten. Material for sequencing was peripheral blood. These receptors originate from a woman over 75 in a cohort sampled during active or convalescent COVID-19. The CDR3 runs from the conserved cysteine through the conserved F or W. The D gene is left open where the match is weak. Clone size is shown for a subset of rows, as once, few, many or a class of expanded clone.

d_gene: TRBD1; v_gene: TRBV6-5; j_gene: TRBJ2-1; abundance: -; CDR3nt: TGTGCCAGCAGTTACTCCTCCGGGACAGCCTACAATGAGCAGTTCTTC; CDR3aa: CASSYSSGTAYNEQFF
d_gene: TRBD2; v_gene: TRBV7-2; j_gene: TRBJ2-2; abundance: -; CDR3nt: TGTGCCAGCACGACTAGCGGGGTCACGAACACCGGGGAGCTGTTTTTT; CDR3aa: CASTTSGVTNTGELFF
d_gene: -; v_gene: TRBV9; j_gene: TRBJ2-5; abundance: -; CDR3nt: TGTGCCAGCAGCCCTTACCCGCAGGGTCGAGAGACCCAGTACTTC; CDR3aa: CASSPYPQGRETQYF
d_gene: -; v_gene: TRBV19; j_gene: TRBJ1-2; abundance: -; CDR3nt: TGTGCCAGTAGTATAGGGACGAACAGGGCCATCGGCTACACCTTC; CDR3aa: CASSIGTNRAIGYTF
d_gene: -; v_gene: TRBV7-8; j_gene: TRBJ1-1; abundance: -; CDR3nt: TGTGCCAGCAGCTACGGTAATTTAGGAGTTGAAGCTTTCTTT; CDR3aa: CASSYGNLGVEAFF
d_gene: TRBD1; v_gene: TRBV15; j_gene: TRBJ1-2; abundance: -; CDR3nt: TGTGCCACCAGCAGAGGGGACAGAAGCTATGGCTACACCTTC; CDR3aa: CATSRGDRSYGYTF
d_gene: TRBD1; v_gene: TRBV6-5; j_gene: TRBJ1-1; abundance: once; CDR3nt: TGTGCCAGCAGTCCGGACAGGGCGACTGAAGCTTTCTTT; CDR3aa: CASSPDRATEAFF
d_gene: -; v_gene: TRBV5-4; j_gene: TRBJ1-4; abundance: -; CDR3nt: TGTGCCAGCAGCAACGGACAGCCCCCTGAAAAACTGTTTTTT; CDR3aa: CASSNGQPPEKLFF
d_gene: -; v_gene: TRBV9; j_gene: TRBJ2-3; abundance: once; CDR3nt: TGTGCCAGCAGCGTAGCGGAAGGGGCTCGGGATACGCAGTATTTT; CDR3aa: CASSVAEGARDTQYF
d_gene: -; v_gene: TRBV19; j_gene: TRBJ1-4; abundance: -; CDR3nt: TGTGCCAGTAGTAGGGGCAGGGAGGGTTCTAATGAAAAACTGTTTTTT; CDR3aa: CASSRGREGSNEKLFF
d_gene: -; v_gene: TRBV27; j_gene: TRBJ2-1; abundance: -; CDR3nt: TGTGCCAGCAGTTTTGCGACACAGAATGAGCAGTTCTTC; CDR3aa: CASSFATQNEQFF
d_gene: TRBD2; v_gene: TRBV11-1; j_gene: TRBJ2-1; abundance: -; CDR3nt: TGTGCCAGCAGTCTAGCGGGGGGGCAAAACAATGAGCAGTTCTTC; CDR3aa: CASSLAGGQNNEQFF
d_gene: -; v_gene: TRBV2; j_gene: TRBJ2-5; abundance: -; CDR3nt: TGTGCCAGCAGTGTCGGGCTAGCTCCAGAGACCCAGTACTTC; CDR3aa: CASSVGLAPETQYF
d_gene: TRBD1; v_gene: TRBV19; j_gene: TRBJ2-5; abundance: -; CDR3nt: TGTGCCAGTAGTGAAGCATACCGGGGACAGGCGGAGACCCAGTACTTC; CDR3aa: CASSEAYRGQAETQYF
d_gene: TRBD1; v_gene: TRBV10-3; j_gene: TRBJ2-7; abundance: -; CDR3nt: TGTGCCACCGAGGGACAGGGGTATGGCGAGCAGTACTTC; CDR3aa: CATEGQGYGEQYF
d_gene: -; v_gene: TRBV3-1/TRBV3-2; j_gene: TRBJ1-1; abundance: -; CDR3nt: TGTGCCAGCACCCAAGGGAGGGATAAAGCTTTCTTT; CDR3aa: CASTQGRDKAFF
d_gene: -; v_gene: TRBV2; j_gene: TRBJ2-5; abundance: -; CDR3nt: TGTGCCAGCAGTGAGGGCAGACAAGAGACCCAGTACTTC; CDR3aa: CASSEGRQETQYF
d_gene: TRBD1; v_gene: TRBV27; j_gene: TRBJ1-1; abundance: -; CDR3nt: TGTGCCAGCAGTTTTAGGGGGCGGAACACTGAAGCTTTCTTT; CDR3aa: CASSFRGRNTEAFF
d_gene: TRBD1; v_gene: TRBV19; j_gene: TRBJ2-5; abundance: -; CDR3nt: TGTGCCAGTAGTATGTGGGACAGAAAAGAGACCCAGTACTTC; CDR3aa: CASSMWDRKETQYF
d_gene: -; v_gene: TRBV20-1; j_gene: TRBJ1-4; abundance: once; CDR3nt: TGCAGTGCTAGGGAGGGGGAAAAACTGTTTTTT; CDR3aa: CSAREGEKLFF
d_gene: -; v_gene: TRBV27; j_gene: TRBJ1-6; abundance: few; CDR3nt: TGTGCCACGGGGTTGGGGTACCCTAATTCACCCCTCCACTTT; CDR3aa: CATGLGYPNSPLHF
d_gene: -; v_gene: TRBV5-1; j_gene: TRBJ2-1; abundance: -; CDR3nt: TGCGCCAGCAGCACCACTTTGGGCGATGAGCAGTTCTTC; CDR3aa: CASSTTLGDEQFF
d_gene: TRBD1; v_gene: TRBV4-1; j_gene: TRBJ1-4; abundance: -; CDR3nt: TGCGCCAGCAGCCAAATTGGGACAGGGAGGGGTCTGAGTGAAAAACTGTTTTTT; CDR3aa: CASSQIGTGRGLSEKLFF
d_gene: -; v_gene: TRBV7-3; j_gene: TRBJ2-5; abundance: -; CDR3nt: TGTGCCAGCGCCGGGGGGCGTCAAGAGACCCAGTACTTC; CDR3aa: CASAGGRQETQYF
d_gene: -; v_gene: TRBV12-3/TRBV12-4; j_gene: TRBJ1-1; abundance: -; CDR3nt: TGTGCCAGCCGACAGAACACTGAAGCTTTCTTT; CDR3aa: CASRQNTEAFF
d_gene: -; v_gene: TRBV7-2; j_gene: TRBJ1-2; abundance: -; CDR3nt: TGTGCCAGCAGCATGCCCGGGGAACTGTGGTCCTTC; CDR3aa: CASSMPGELWSF
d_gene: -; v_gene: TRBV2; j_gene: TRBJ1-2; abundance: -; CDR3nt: TGTGCCAGCAGTGACAGGGGTAATTGGGGCTACACCTTC; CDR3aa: CASSDRGNWGYTF
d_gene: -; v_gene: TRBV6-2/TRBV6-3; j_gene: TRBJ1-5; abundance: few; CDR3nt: TGTGCCAGCAGTTACTCGGGCCGACAGCCCCAGCATTTT; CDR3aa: CASSYSGRQPQHF
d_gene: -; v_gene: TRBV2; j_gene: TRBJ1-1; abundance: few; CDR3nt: TGTGCCAGCAGGTCCGTGGGACATCTAAACACTGAAGCTTTCTTT; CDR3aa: CASRSVGHLNTEAFF
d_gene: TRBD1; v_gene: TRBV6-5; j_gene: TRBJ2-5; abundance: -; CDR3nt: TGTGCCAGCAGGGACAGGGGGTGGGAAGAGACCCAGTACTTC; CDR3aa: CASRDRGWEETQYF
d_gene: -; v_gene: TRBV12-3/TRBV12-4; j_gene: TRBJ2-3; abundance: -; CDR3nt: TGTGCCAGCAGTTTAGCTAACAAAGATACGCAGTATTTT; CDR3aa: CASSLANKDTQYF
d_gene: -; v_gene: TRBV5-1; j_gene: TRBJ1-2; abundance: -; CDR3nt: TGCGCCAGCAGCTTTGCCGGGAACTATGGCTACACCTTC; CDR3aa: CASSFAGNYGYTF
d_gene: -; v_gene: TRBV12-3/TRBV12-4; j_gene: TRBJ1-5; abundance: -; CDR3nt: TGTGCCAGCAGTGTCGACAGAAATCAGCCCCAGCATTTT; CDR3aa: CASSVDRNQPQHF
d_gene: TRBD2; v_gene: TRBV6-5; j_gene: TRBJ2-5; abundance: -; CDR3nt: TGTGCCAGCAGCTCGGGGGGGGCGGCGGAGACCCAGTACTTC; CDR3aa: CASSSGGAAETQYF
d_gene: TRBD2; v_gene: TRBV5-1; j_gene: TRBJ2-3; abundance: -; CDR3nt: TGCGCCAGCAGCCGCTTCGGGGGGGGCAGCACAGATACGCAGTATTTT; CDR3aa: CASSRFGGGSTDTQYF
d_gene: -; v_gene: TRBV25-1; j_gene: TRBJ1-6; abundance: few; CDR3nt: TGTGCCAGCAGTGACGTCGGACAGCCAAGTTCACCCCTCCACTTT; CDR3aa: CASSDVGQPSSPLHF
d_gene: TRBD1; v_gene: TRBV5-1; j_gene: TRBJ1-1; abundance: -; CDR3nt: TGCGCCAGCAGCTTGTATCAGGGGGCCGTGAACACTGAAGCTTTCTTT; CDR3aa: CASSLYQGAVNTEAFF
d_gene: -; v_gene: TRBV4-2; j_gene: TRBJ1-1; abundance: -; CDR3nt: TGTGCCAGCAGCCCAAACCGGGACTTTGGTTTGCTCATGAACACTGAAGCTTTCTTT; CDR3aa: CASSPNRDFGLLMNTEAFF
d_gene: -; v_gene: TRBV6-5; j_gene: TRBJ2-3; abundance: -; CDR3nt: TGTGCCAGCAAGGGAGATAGGCGAGATACGCAGTATTTT; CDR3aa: CASKGDRRDTQYF
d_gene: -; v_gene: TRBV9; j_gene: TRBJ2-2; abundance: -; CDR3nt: TGTGCCAGCAGCGTAGGTCCGGGAGCCGGGGAGCTGTTTTTT; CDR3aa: CASSVGPGAGELFF
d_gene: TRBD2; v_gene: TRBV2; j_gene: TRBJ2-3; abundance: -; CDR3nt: TGTGCCAGCACTACACTAGCGGGGGGCACAGATACGCAGTATTTT; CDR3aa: CASTTLAGGTDTQYF
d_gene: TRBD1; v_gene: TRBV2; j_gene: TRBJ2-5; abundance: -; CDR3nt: TGTGCCAGCAAAGAGGGACAGGGTAGCCAAGAGACCCAGTACTTC; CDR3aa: CASKEGQGSQETQYF
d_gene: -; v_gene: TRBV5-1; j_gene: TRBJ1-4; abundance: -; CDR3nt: TGCGCCAGCAGTTTGTTAGTTGCAACTAATGAAAAACTGTTTTTT; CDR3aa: CASSLLVATNEKLFF
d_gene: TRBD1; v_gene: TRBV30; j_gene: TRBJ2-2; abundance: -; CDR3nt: TGTGCCTGGAGGGACCCCCACGACAGGGGGCTCACCGGGGAGCTGTTTTTT; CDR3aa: CAWRDPHDRGLTGELFF
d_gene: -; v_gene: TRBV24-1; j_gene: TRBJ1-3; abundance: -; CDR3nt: TGTGCCACCAGTGAACCACAGATTTGCTCTGGAAACACCATATATTTT; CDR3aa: CATSEPQICSGNTIYF
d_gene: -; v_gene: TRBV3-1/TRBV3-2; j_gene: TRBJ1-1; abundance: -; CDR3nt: TGTGCCAGCAGCCAAGAACCCGGGGTTCGGTACACTGAAGCTTTCTTT; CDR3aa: CASSQEPGVRYTEAFF
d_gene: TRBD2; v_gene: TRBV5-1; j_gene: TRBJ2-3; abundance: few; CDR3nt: TGCGCCAGCAGCTTGGGGCGACTAGCGGGGGCAGATACGCAGTATTTT; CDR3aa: CASSLGRLAGADTQYF
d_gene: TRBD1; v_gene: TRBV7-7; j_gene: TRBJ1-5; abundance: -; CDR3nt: TGTGCTAGCAGCTTTGGTGGGGACAGGGGGGATCAGCCCCAGCATTTT; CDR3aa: CASSFGGDRGDQPQHF
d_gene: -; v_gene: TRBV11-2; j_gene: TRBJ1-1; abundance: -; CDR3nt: TGTGCCAGCAGCGTCACAGGGCCTGATGAAGCTTTCTTT; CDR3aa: CASSVTGPDEAFF
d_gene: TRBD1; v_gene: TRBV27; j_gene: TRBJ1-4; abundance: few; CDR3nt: TGTGCCAGCAGTTTATCCGGGACAGGGCGTGAAAAACTGTTTTTT; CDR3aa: CASSLSGTGREKLFF
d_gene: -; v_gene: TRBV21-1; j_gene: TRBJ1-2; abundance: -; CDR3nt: TGTGCCAGCAGCAAAAGAAGAACAGGGGGCGTCTATGGCTACACCTTC; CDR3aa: CASSKRRTGGVYGYTF
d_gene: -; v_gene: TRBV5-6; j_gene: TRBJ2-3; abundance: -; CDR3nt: TGTGCCAGCAGCTTGACAGGGAAAGGCACAGATACGCAGTATTTT; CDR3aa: CASSLTGKGTDTQYF
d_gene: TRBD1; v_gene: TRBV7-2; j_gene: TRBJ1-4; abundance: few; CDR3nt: TGTGCCAGCAGCCCGAGACAGGGCTCTAATGAAAAACTGTTTTTT; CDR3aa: CASSPRQGSNEKLFF
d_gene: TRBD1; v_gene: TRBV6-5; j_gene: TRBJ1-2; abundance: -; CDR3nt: TGTGCCAGCAGTTGGACAGGGAACTATGGCTACACCTTC; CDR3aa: CASSWTGNYGYTF